The 9 T cell receptor beta chains below all came from one sample that was sequenced in a study of blood T cell repertoires in COVID-19. Only in-frame clones appear in the TCRdb table, and some are missing; sequencing was by immunoSEQ multiplex PCR. This sample has roughly 59,000 clones; roughly 80% occur once, and the top ten carry roughly 12%. The sequenced material came from peripheral blood. The receptor set was obtained from a man of 80 years or more with acute or convalescent COVID-19.

The chain couples TRBV5-1 to TRBJ2-3; TRBD2 agrees at 12 bases. V shed 3 bases, J shed 4 bases, and the junction held 3 bases outside the gene matches. Per germline, CDR1 SGHRS and CDR2 YFSETQ. The CDR3 spans 15 residues. The CDR3 loop is CASSSSGGAADTQYF. For the CDR3, the DNA is TGCGCCAGCAGCTCTAGCGGGGGGGCCGCAGATACGCAGTATTTT.

This chain connects TRBV5-1 to TRBJ1-3; 7 bases align to TRBD1. The V gene's germline CDR1 is SGHRS and CDR2 YFSETQ. The CDR3 runs to 16 residues. Germline trimming cut 4 bases from V and 0 bases from J; bases unmatched to any gene: 7. CDR3 nucleotide sequence: TGCGCCAGCAGCATCAATACAGGGGCCTCTGGAAACACCATATATTTT. Its translation: CASSINTGASGNTIYF.

The V gene is TRBV11-2, the J gene TRBJ1-3; weak D call: TRBD1 (6 bases). Per germline, CDR1 SGHAT and CDR2 FQNNGV. The CDR3 runs 15 residues. V lost 6 bases and J 5 bases, leaving 17 bases between the germline ends. The CDR3 sequence is CASRPTGTPRNTIYF. The CDR3 bases are TGTGCCAGCAGGCCCACCGGGACACCAAGAAACACCATATATTTT.

The V and J genes are TRBV21-1 and TRBJ2-7; the D call in the table, TRBD2, was not verified against the DNA. TRBV21-1 is assigned pseudogene status. The CDR3 extends over 14 amino acids. CDR3 nucleotides: TGTGCCAGCACCCCGGGGATGAGCTCCTACGAGCAGTACTTC. It specifies CASTPGMSSYEQYF.

The chain couples TRBV5-5 to TRBJ1-2; a weak D match, TRBD1 (5 bases). CDR1 and CDR2 (germline): SGHKS, YYEKEE (reference sequence). V lost 2 bases and J lost 2, with 13 bases in between. CDR3 length: 15 residues. This CDR3 reads CASSFYLTENYGYTF. Written as DNA, the CDR3 is TGTGCCAGCAGCTTCTATCTGACAGAAAACTATGGCTACACCTTC. The full variable domain, its missing parts supplied by reference TRBV5-5 and TRBJ1-2, is DAGVTQSPTHLIKTRGQQVTLRCSPISGHKSVSWYQQVLGQGPQFIFQYYEKEERGRGNFPDRFSARQFPNYSSELNVNALLLGDSALYLCASSFYLTENYGYTFGSGTRLTVV.

The gene calls are TRBV9 and TRBJ2-3; 9 bases line up with TRBD2. This CDR3 comprises 19 residues. V lost 0 bases to trimming and J lost 9 bases; unmatched junction nucleotides: 20. The germline gives CDR1 SGDLS, CDR2 YYNGEE. CDR3 protein: CASSVGPSRGAGGVNTQYF. CDR3 in DNA: TGTGCCAGCAGCGTAGGCCCCTCCCGAGGAGCGGGAGGCGTTAACACGCAGTATTTT.

The gene calls are TRBV2 and TRBJ2-3; maybe TRBD2 (5 bases). Trimming removed 8 bases at V and 5 bases at J, with 11 bases between. The CDR3 loop spans 12 amino acids. The germline gives CDR1 SNHLY, CDR2 FYNNEI. The CDR3 DNA is TGTGCCAGCGGGTCCGGAGGAGATACGCAGTATTTT. Its protein product is CASGSGGDTQYF.

The chain links TRBV13 to TRBJ2-5; D might be TRBD2 (5 bases). The V gene's germline CDR1 is PRHDT and CDR2 FYEKMQ (reference sequence). This CDR3 is built from 17 residues. Deletions cut 5 bases from V and 0 bases from J, with 19 bases between. For the CDR3, the DNA is TGTGCCAGCAGCCAAAGACCAAAGCGAGGGTACCAAGAGACCCAGTACTTC. Its translation: CASSQRPKRGYQETQYF.

V and J are TRBV19 and TRBJ1-3; 7 bases are shared with TRBD1. Germline lookup yields CDR1 LNHDA and CDR2 SQIVND (reference sequence). J lost 4 bases, V lost 3 bases, and 0 bases had no gene match. The CDR3 contains 13 residues. The CDR3 here is CASSMGQGNTIYF. The CDR3 DNA reads TGTGCCAGTAGTATGGGACAGGGAAACACCATATATTTT.